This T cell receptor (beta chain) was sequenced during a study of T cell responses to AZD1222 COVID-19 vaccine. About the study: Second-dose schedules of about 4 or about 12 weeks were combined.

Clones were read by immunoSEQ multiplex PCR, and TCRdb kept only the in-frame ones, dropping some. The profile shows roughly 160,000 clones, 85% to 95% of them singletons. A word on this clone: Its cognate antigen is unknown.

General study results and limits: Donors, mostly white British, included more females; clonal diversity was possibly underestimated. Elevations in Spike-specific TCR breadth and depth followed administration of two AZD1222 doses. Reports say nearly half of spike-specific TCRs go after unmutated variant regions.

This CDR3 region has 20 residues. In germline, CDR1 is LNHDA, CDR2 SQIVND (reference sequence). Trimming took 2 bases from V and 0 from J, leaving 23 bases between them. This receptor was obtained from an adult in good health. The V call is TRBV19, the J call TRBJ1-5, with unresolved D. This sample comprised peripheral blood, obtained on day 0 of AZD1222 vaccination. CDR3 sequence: CASSIRGPQSGPYSNQPQHF. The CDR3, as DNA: TGTGCCAGTAGTATAAGAGGACCTCAATCAGGCCCTTATAGCAATCAGCCCCAGCATTTT.